This T cell receptor beta chain was found in a study of persistence of HIV-infected CD4 T cells. An overlapping HIV-1 Gag peptide pool stimulated these cells at approximately 0.91 ug/peptide/mL. Sorted nonresponding memory CD4+ T cells were CD40L-negative, CD69-negative, CD45RO-high. Study conclusions and caveats: CMV- and Gag-responding cells had lower TCRbeta richness than CD3/CD28-responding cells.

The libraries were made with immunoSEQ version 4 in survey mode. TCRdb's copy holds only in-frame clones and misses some; the assay was immunoSEQ multiplex PCR. The table records about 64,000 clones, more than 70% of them present only once. The V gene's germline CDR1 is SQVTM and CDR2 ANQGSEA. The CDR3 has 13 residues. Trimming stripped 5 bases from V and 3 bases from J, with 11 bases between. About this clone itself: Its antigen is not identified.

The sample here was CD4+ T cells sorted from PBMCs after roughly 18-hour stimulation, taken from a patient who received antiretroviral therapy. The chain links TRBV29-1 to TRBJ1-3, with D possibly matching TRBD1 (6 bases). The origin of this receptor is an adult man with HIV who was CMV-seropositive. The DNA of the CDR3 is TGCAGCGTTCGCCCGGACAGTGGAAACACCATATATTTT. As protein: CSVRPDSGNTIYF.